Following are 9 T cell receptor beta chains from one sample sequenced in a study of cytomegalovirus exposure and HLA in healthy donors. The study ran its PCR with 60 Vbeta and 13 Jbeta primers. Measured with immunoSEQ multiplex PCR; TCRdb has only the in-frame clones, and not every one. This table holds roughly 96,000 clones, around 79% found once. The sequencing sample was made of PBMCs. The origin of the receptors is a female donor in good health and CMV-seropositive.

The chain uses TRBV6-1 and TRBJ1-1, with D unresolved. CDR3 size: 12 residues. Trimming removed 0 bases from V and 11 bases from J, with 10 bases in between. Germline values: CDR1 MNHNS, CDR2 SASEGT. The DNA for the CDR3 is TGTGCCAGCAGTGAAGCGCTAGCTGGGGCTTTCTTT. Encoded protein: CASSEALAGAFF.

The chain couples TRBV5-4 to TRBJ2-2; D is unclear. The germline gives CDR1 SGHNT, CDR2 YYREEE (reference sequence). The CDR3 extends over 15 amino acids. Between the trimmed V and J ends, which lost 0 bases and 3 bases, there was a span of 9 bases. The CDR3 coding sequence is TGTGCCAGCAGCTTGGCCAGTCCTGACACCGGGGAGCTGTTTTTT. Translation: CASSLASPDTGELFF.

The CDR3 here is CASSQDKGQGRYATNEKLFF. CDR3 coding DNA: TGCGCCAGCAGCCAAGATAAAGGACAGGGTCGATATGCAACTAATGAAAAACTGTTTTTT. The gene calls are TRBV4-3 and TRBJ1-4; 8 bases are shared with TRBD1. The V segment lost 0 bases and the J segment 0 bases; nucleotides outside the gene matches: 12. This CDR3 has 20 amino acids. Germline CDR1 LGHNA, CDR2 YSLEER.

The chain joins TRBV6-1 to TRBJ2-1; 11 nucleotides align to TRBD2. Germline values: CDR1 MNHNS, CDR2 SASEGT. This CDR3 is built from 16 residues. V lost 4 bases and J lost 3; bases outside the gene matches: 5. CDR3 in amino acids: CASSGPGTSGYNEQFF. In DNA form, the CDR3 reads TGTGCCAGCAGTGGCCCCGGGACTAGCGGCTACAATGAGCAGTTCTTC.

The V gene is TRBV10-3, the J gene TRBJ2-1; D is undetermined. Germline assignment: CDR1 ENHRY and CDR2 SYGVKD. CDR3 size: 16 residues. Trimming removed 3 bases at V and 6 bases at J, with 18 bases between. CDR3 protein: CAISENMGLVSNEQFF. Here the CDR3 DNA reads TGTGCCATCAGTGAAAACATGGGCCTCGTGAGCAATGAGCAGTTCTTC.

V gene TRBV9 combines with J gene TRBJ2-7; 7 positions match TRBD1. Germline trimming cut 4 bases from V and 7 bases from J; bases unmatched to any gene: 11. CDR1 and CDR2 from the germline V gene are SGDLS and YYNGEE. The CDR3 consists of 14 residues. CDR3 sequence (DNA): TGTGCCAGCAGCCTCGGGACAGACCACTGGGAGCAGTACTTC. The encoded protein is CASSLGTDHWEQYF.

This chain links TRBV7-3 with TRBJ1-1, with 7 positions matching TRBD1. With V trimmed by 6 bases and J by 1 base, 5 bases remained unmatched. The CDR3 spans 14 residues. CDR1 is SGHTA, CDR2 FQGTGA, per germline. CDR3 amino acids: CASSFSGGNTEAFF. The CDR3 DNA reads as TGTGCCAGCAGTTTTTCAGGGGGGAACACTGAAGCTTTCTTT.

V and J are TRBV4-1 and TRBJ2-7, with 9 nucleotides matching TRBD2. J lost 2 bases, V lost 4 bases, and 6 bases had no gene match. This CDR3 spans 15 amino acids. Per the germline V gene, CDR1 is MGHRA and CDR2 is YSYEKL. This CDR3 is CASSPSSGDTYEQYF. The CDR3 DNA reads TGCGCCAGCAGCCCATCTAGCGGGGATACCTACGAGCAGTACTTC.

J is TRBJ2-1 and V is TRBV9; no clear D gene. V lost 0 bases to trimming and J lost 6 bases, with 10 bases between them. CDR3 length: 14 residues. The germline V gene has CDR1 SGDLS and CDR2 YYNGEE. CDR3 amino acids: CASSVGELSNEQFF. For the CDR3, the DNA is TGTGCCAGCAGCGTAGGAGAATTGAGCAATGAGCAGTTCTTC.